This T cell receptor beta chain came from a study of memory CD4+ T cells and cytomegalovirus serostatus. The CDR3 spans 18 residues. With V trimmed by 1 base and J by 7 bases, 16 bases remained unmatched. Germline loops: CDR1 LGHNA, CDR2 YSLEER. The sort gate was single viable CD3+CD4+CD8-CD45RO+ cells for memory CD4+ T cells. The repertoire was sequenced with immunoSEQ multiplex PCR; TCRdb's copy has only in-frame clones and lacks some. The sample includes 56,000 or so clones, just over 75% of them seen just once. The sequencing sample was made of memory CD4+ T cells from blood. This sequence was found in an adult in good health and CMV-seronegative. The chain employs TRBV4-3 and TRBJ2-3, with 8 bases fitting TRBD2. This CDR3 is CASSQGAMVTGGLNTQYF. The CDR3 DNA reads TGCGCCAGCAGCCAAGGGGCGATGGTAACGGGGGGGCTGAATACGCAGTATTTT.